This is a list of T cell receptor beta chains from one sample in a study of CD8 T cells in Susac syndrome. TCRdb re-derived calls from the immunoSEQ multiplex PCR reads in MiXCR, one entry per CDR3 protein. This sample has 200,000 or so distinct CDR3 sequences; approximately 96% occur once, and the top ten carry approximately 0.098%. Sequencing input: CD4+ T cells from PBMCs. The receptor set was obtained from a human donor with Susac syndrome. The CDR3 runs from the conserved cysteine through the conserved F or W. D genes are given only for firm matches.

j_call v_call d_call cdr3_aa
TRBJ1-2 TRBV7-9 NA CASSSNTGLHGYTF
TRBJ1-1 TRBV12-3/TRBV12-4 NA CASNPDRVNTEAFF
TRBJ1-4 TRBV20-1 TRBD1 CSAIRTGAGATNEKLFF
TRBJ2-5 TRBV12-3/TRBV12-4 NA CASSLPAQETQYF
TRBJ1-5 TRBV30 TRBD1 CAWSQGQVNQPQHF
TRBJ1-3 TRBV20-1 NA CSAETASGNTIYF
TRBJ2-6 TRBV18 TRBD1 CASSAEPAAGGIGANVLTF
TRBJ2-1 TRBV12-3/TRBV12-4 NA CASSRQGGSSYNEQFF
TRBJ2-1 TRBV6-5 NA CASSSRARTPYNEQFF
TRBJ2-5 TRBV7-9 NA CASSSTARGWQETQYF
TRBJ2-7 TRBV30 TRBD1 CAWDRDLSYEQYF
TRBJ1-6 TRBV30 TRBD1 CAWGQDYNSPLHF
TRBJ2-3 TRBV10-2 NA CASSESRVADTQYF
TRBJ1-4 TRBV30 TRBD1 CAWRTGFEKLFF
TRBJ2-3 TRBV15 TRBD2 CATQGGQRSTDTQYF
TRBJ2-2 TRBV29-1 NA CSVDLVGGELFF
TRBJ2-7 TRBV2 NA CASSVYTREQYF
TRBJ2-7 TRBV5-1 TRBD1 CASRFRDRAYEQYF
TRBJ1-1 TRBV12-3/TRBV12-4 NA CASTTGGYTEAFF
TRBJ2-1 TRBV10-3 TRBD2 CAISGSSGGYNEQFF
TRBJ2-3 TRBV29-1 TRBD2 CSPRLAGTDTQYF
TRBJ2-7 TRBV2 TRBD1 CARGQGTSYEQYF
TRBJ1-5 TRBV30 NA CAWSVQGLNQPQHF
TRBJ2-5 TRBV5-6 TRBD1 CASSRGTGRQETQYF
TRBJ1-5 TRBV6-2/TRBV6-3 NA CASGSDLNQPQHF
TRBJ1-2 TRBV12-3/TRBV12-4 NA CASSIQGRGYTF
TRBJ2-2 TRBV27 NA CASRINTGELFF
TRBJ1-5 TRBV20-1 NA CSARDAGIEPQHF
TRBJ1-2 TRBV6-5 TRBD1 CASFHTGTGVGHTF
TRBJ2-1 TRBV12-3/TRBV12-4 TRBD1 CASSLRDSKFF
TRBJ2-3 TRBV15 TRBD1 CATSLRDRDADTQYF
TRBJ2-3 TRBV5-4 NA CASSSLSTDTQYF
TRBJ1-2 TRBV4-3 TRBD1 CASSQEYGDRGFFGYTF
TRBJ2-3 TRBV6-4 TRBD2 CASSERTSGVLDTQYF
TRBJ1-1 TRBV20-1 NA CSATSIEKGMNTEAFF
TRBJ1-2 TRBV9 NA CASSVKPGANGYTF
TRBJ2-3 TRBV20-1 TRBD2 CSARVRTSGTDTQYF
TRBJ1-4 TRBV18 TRBD1 CASSLGQGEKLFF
TRBJ1-6 TRBV12-3/TRBV12-4 NA CASSLWGANSPLHF
TRBJ2-1 TRBV9 NA CASSETSVPGQAYNEQFF
TRBJ2-6 TRBV5-4 NA CASSPMQAGANVLTF
TRBJ1-1 TRBV5-1 TRBD1 CASSTTGTANTEAFF
TRBJ2-7 TRBV18 NA CASSPPVRVHEQYF
TRBJ2-7 TRBV12-3/TRBV12-4 NA CASSSYSYEQYF
TRBJ2-3 TRBV30 TRBD1 CAWSVRDRGSDTQYF
TRBJ2-7 TRBV12-3/TRBV12-4 NA CASSFSISYEQYF
TRBJ1-1 TRBV5-1 NA CASSNGGRTEAFF
TRBJ2-1 TRBV25-1 TRBD2 CASSETDLAANEQFF
TRBJ1-2 TRBV11-2 NA CASRGYRRGGNYGYTF
TRBJ2-7 TRBV20-1 NA CSAPYAGSGEQYF
TRBJ2-2 TRBV6-5 NA CASSYAGELFF
TRBJ1-2 TRBV2 NA CASSGQFYGYTF
TRBJ1-5 TRBV6-1 NA CASRSIVRSGSNQPQHF